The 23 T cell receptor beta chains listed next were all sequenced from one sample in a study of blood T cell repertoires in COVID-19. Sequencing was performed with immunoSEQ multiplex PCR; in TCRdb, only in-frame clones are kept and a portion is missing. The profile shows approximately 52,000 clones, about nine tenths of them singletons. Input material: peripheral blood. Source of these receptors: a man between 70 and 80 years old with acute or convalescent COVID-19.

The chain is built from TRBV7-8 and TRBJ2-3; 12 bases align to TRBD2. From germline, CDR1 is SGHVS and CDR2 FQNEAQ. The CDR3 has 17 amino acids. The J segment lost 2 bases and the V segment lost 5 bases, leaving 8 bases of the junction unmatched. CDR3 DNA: TGTGCCAGCAGCGGACAGACTAGCGGGGGACACACAGATACGCAGTATTTT. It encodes CASSGQTSGGHTDTQYF.

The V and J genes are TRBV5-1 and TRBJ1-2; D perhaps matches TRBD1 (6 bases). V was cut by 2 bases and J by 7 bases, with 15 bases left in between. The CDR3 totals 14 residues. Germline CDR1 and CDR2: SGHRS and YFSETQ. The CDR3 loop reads CASSFGQGFAGYTF. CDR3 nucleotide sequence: TGCGCCAGCAGCTTCGGCCAGGGGTTTGCTGGCTACACCTTC.

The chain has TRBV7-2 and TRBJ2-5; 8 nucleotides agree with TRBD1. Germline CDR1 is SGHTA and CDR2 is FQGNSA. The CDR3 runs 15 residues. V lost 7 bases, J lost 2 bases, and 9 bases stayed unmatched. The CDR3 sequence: CASNQMGTGQETQYF. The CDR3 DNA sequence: TGTGCCAGCAACCAAATGGGGACAGGTCAAGAGACCCAGTACTTC.

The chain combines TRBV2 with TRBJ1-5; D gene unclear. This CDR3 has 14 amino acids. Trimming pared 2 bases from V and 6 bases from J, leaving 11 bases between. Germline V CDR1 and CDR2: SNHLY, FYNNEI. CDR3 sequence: CASSEWSAGQPQHF. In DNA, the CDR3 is TGTGCCAGCAGTGAATGGTCTGCAGGTCAGCCCCAGCATTTT.

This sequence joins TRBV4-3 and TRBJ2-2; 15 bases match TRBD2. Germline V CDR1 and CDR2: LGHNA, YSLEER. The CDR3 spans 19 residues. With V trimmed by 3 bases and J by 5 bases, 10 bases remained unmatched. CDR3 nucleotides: TGCGCCAGCAGCCATCCCAACCTCGGACTAGCGGGGGGGACCGGGGAGCTGTTTTTT. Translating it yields CASSHPNLGLAGGTGELFF.

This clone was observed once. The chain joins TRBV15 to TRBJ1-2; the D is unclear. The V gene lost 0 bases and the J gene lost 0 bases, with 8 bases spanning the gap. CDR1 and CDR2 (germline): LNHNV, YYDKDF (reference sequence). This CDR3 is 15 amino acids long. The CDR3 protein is CATSREGGANYGYTF. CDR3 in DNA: TGTGCCACCAGCAGAGAGGGAGGTGCTAACTATGGCTACACCTTC.

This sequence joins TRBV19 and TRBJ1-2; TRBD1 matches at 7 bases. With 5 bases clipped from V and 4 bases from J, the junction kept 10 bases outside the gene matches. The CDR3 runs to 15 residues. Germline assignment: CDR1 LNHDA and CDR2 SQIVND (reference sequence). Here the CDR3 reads CASSPVLEGAYGYTF. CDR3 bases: TGTGCCAGTAGTCCCGTTTTGGAGGGGGCCTATGGCTACACCTTC.

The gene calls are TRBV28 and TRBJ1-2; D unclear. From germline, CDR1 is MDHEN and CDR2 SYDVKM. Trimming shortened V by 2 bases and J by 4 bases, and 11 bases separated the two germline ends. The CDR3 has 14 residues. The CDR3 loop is CASSLSLSPYGYTF. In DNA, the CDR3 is TGTGCCAGCAGTTTAAGCCTTTCCCCCTATGGCTACACCTTC.

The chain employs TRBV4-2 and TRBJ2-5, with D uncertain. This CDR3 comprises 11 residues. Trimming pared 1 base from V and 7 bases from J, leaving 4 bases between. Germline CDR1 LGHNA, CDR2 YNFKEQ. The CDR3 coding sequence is TGTGCCAGCAGCCAAGGAGGGACCCAGTACTTC. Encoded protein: CASSQGGTQYF.

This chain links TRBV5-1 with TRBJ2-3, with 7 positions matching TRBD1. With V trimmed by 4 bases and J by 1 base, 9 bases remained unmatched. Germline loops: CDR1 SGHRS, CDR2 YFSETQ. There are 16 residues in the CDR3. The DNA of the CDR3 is TGCGCCAGCAGCGTACAGGGGAGAGGGGGCACAGATACGCAGTATTTT. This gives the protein CASSVQGRGGTDTQYF.

CDR3 amino acids: CASSQGGQPQHF. The CDR3 DNA is TGTGCCAGCAGCCAAGGCGGACAGCCCCAGCATTTT. The V gene is TRBV3-1 (or the pseudogene TRBV3-2), the J gene TRBJ1-5; no definite D call. V lost 1 base, J lost 7 bases, and 5 bases lay in between. The CDR3 extends over 12 amino acids. CDR1 is LGHDT and CDR2 is YNNKEL in the germline V gene (reference sequence).

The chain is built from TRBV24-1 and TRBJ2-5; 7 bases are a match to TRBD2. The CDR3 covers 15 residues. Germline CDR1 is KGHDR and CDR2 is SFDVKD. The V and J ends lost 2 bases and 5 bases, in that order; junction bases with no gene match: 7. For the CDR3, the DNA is TGTGCCACCAGTGATTCCGGCCAGGGAGGGGAGACCCAGTACTTC. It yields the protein CATSDSGQGGETQYF.

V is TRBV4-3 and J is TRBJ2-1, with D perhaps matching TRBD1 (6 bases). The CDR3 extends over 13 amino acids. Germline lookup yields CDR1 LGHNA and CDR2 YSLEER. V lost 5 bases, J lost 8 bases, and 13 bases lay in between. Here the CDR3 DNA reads TGCGCCAGCAGCTCACACAGGGTCGATGAGCAGTTCTTC. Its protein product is CASSSHRVDEQFF.

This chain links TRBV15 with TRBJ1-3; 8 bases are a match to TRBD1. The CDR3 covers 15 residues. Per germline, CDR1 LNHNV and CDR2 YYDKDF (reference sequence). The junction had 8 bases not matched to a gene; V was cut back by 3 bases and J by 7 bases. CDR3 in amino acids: CATSSRDRLGNTIYF. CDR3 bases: TGTGCCACCAGCAGCCGGGACAGGCTTGGGAACACCATATATTTT.

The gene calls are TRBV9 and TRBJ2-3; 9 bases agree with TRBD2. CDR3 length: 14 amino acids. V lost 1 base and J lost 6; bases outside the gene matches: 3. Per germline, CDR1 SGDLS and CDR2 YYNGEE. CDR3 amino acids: CASSVRREGDTQYF. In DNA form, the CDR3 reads TGTGCCAGCAGCGTACGGCGGGAGGGGGATACGCAGTATTTT. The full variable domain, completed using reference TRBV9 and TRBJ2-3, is DSGVTQTPKHLITATGQRVTLRCSPRSGDLSVYWYQQSLDQGLQFLIQYYNGEERAKGNILERFSAQQFPDLHSELNLSSLELGDSALYFCASSVRREGDTQYFGPGTRLTVL.

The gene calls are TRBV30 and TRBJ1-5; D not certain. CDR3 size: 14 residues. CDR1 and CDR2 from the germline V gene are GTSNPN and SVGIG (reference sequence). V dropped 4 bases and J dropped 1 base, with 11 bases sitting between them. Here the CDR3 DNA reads TGTGCCTGGAATCTGGGAGGAAGCAATCAGCCCCAGCATTTT. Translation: CAWNLGGSNQPQHF.

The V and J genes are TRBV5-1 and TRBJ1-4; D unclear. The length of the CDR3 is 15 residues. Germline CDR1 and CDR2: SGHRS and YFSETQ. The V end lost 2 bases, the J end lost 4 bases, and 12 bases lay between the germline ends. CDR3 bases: TGCGCCAGCAGCTTTGGGAGGAACTTTAATGAAAAACTGTTTTTT. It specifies CASSFGRNFNEKLFF.

CDR3 in amino acids: CAISENGGANTGELFF. The CDR3 coding sequence is TGTGCCATCAGTGAGAATGGAGGGGCGAACACCGGGGAGCTGTTTTTT. The chain uses TRBV10-3 and TRBJ2-2; maybe TRBD2 (6 bases). Germline V gene lookup returns CDR1 ENHRY and CDR2 SYGVKD. V lost 2 bases and J 0 bases, leaving 10 bases between the germline ends. The CDR3 consists of 16 residues.

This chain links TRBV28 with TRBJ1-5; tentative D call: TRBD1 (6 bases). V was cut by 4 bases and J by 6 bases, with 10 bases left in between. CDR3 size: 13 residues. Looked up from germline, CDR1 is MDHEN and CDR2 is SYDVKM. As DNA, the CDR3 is TGTGCCAGCAGTTCTACAGGGATTCAGCCCCAGCATTTT. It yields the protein CASSSTGIQPQHF.

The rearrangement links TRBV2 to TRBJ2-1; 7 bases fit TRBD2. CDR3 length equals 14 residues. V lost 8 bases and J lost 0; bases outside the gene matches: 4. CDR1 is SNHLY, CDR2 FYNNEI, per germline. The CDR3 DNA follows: TGTGCCAGCCGGGAGCGGGGCTCCTACAATGAGCAGTTCTTC. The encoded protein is CASRERGSYNEQFF.

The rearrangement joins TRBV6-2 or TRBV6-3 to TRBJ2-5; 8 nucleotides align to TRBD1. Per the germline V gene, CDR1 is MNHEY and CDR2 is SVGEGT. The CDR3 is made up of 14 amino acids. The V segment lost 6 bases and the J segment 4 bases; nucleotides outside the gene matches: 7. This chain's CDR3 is CASSPSGGLETQYF. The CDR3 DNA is TGTGCCAGCAGCCCTTCAGGGGGCTTAGAGACCCAGTACTTC.

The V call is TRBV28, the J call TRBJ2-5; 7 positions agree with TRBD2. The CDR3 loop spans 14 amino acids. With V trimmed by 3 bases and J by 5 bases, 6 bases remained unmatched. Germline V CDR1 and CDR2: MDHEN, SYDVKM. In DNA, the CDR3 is TGTGCCAGCAGTTTGGGAGGTAGCGGGGAGACCCAGTACTTC. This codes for CASSLGGSGETQYF.

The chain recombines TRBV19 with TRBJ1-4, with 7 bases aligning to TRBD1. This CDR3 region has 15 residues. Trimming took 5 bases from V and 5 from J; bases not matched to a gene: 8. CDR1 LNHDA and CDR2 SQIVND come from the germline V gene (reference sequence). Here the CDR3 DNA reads TGTGCCAGTAGTGCCATACAGGGGAGAAATGAAAAACTGTTTTTT. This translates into CASSAIQGRNEKLFF. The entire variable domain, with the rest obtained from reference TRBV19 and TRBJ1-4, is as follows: DGGITQSPKYLFRKEGQNVTLSCEQNLNHDAMYWYRQDPGQGLRLIYYSQIVNDFQKGDIAEGYSVSREKKESFPLTVTSAQKNPTAFYLCASSAIQGRNEKLFFGSGTQLSVL.